These T cell receptor beta chains were read from a single sample in a study of T cells after yellow fever vaccination. MiXCR, applied by TCRdb to the 5' RACE reads, yields one record per CDR3 protein. Counted here are 610,000 or so distinct CDR3 sequences, 10% to 15% occurring once; the ten biggest clones make up approximately 15%. The material sequenced was PBMCs, taken on the day of the yellow fever booster vaccination. The receptors shown here come from a young man who received the YFV17D yellow fever vaccine. Both conserved end residues are trimmed from each CDR3. Each record gives: D gene, J gene, V gene, CDR3 protein. A D gene is named only where the DNA matches it firmly.

>TRBD1|TRBJ2-7|TRBV7-2
ASSLALWDRPSYEQY
>TRBD2|TRBJ2-5|TRBV20-1
SARDLASGSLEETQY
>TRBD1|TRBJ1-2|TRBV20-1
SADRDRGDYGYT
>.|TRBJ2-1|TRBV10-3
AISETRNEQF
>.|TRBJ2-2|TRBV7-2
ASSLGAGTLSTGELF
>TRBD2|TRBJ2-1|TRBV28
ASKGLASVSSYNEQF
>.|TRBJ2-7|TRBV15
ATSRVAAGTEQY
>TRBD1|TRBJ1-4|TRBV9
ASSGTGAGLF
>.|TRBJ2-5|TRBV5-1
ASSLGDSLGDRRGQETQY
>.|TRBJ1-2|TRBV10-3
AISETKGPGGYT
>TRBD1|TRBJ2-7|TRBV20-1
SATGGYEQY
>TRBD1|TRBJ2-1|TRBV12-3/TRBV12-4
ASSLGQGSEQF
>TRBD1|TRBJ2-1|TRBV28
ASSRGQGAIEQF
>.|TRBJ2-7|TRBV7-2
ASSPWGEQY
>.|TRBJ2-5|TRBV20-1
SARGPLGQETQY
>.|TRBJ2-6|TRBV7-9
ASSLGVVAGANVLT
>TRBD1|TRBJ1-4|TRBV5-1
ASSLARDSARRELF
>TRBD2|TRBJ2-1|TRBV6-1
ATLGGRADYNEQF
>.|TRBJ2-5|TRBV12-3/TRBV12-4
ASSLARVGDLSYQETQY
>.|TRBJ2-1|TRBV10-3
AISDWTDNEQF
>TRBD1|TRBJ2-2|TRBV30
AWRAFGQAYTGELF
>.|TRBJ2-1|TRBV7-2
ASSFANYNEQF
>.|TRBJ1-5|TRBV18
ASSLWDGGDQPQH
>.|TRBJ2-1|TRBV6-1
ASTRENSGKSYNEQF
>.|TRBJ1-1|TRBV5-6
ASNLGTEAF
>.|TRBJ2-7|TRBV5-1
ASSSAMGEQY
>.|TRBJ2-7|TRBV15
ATGDTNYEQY
>.|TRBJ1-5|TRBV19
ASSIQGARAHSNQPQH
>.|TRBJ1-5|TRBV3-1
ASSQTSGSNQPQH
>.|TRBJ2-7|TRBV20-1
SAASGGTREQY
>TRBD1|TRBJ2-1|TRBV7-9
ASSLWGQGHRDEQF
>.|TRBJ1-2|TRBV7-9
ASSLAPPSDGNGYT
>TRBD1|TRBJ2-5|TRBV6-5
ASSWDRVQETQY
>TRBD2|TRBJ2-7|TRBV20-1
SASRGLYYEQY
>.|TRBJ2-7|TRBV4-3
ASSSTISYEQY
>TRBD2|TRBJ2-1|TRBV6-1
ASRPTWAGEAHEQF
>.|TRBJ1-1|TRBV5-5
ASSFRQGANTEAF
>.|TRBJ2-7|TRBV5-6
ASSPGAHNYEQY
>TRBD1|TRBJ2-7|TRBV7-9
ASSAGQVAYEQY
>.|TRBJ2-1|TRBV7-9
ASSSGLLENEQF
>.|TRBJ2-5|TRBV20-1
SAHLRKVETQY